This T cell receptor (beta chain) derives from a study of T cell changes during pregnancy in multiple sclerosis. Using immunoSEQ multiplex PCR, the repertoire was profiled, and TCRdb retains in-frame clones only, with some absent. The sample has about 89,000 clones; roughly 93% are singletons. Germline assignment: CDR1 MNHNY and CDR2 SVGAGI (reference sequence). The CDR3 consists of 13 residues. V was trimmed by 0 bases and J by 4 bases, leaving 4 bases between them. The material sequenced was peripheral blood, taken in the third trimester of pregnancy. This sequence was found in a female donor with multiple sclerosis, enrolled in a pregnancy study. V is TRBV6-6 and J is TRBJ1-5; D remains ambiguous. CDR3 coding DNA: TGTGCCAGCAGTTACTCGTCGAATCAGCCCCAGCATTTT. Its translation is CASSYSSNQPQHF.